The 7 T cell receptor beta chains in this list originate from one sample, sequenced in a study of blood T cell repertoires in COVID-19. TCRdb's table, derived via immunoSEQ multiplex PCR, lists solely in-frame clones and lacks some. The table has about 140,000 clones, 80% to 90% seen once; the top ten hold around 11%. Input material: PBMCs or T cells enriched from blood (not recorded which). The receptors stem from a man aged 55 to 70 who had recovered from COVID-19.

The chain has TRBV12-5 and TRBJ1-1, with D unclear. V shed 1 base and J shed 7 bases, with 10 bases lying between them. The CDR3 consists of 13 residues. Looked up from germline, CDR1 is LGHNT and CDR2 is FRNRAP. The CDR3 region is CASGLGAPDEAFF. For the CDR3, the DNA is TGTGCTAGTGGTTTGGGGGCCCCGGATGAAGCTTTCTTT.

This chain links TRBV5-6 with TRBJ2-3, with TRBD2 identical over 10 bases. Germline V gene data show CDR1 as SGHDT and CDR2 as YYEEEE. There are 15 residues in the CDR3. V lost 4 bases and J lost 1; bases outside the gene matches: 3. In DNA form, the CDR3 reads TGTGCCAGCAGCCCCGGGACTAGCGGCACAGATACGCAGTATTTT. Translation gives CASSPGTSGTDTQYF.

V usage is TRBV10-3 and J usage is TRBJ2-3; no reliable D call. This CDR3 region has 13 residues. V was clipped by 4 bases and J by 2 bases, with 7 bases between them. The germline gives CDR1 ENHRY, CDR2 SYGVKD. The CDR3 nucleotides are TGTGCCATCAGTGGGGCTAACACAGATACGCAGTATTTT. This codes for CAISGANTDTQYF.

This clone has a single count. The V call is TRBV30, the J call TRBJ1-6; no clear D. The V and J ends lost 1 base and 12 bases respectively, with 22 bases between them. Germline-derived CDR1 and CDR2 are GTSNPN and SVGIG (reference sequence). The CDR3 totals 16 residues. CDR3 sequence reads: CAWSDQDRTKRGPLHF. Written as DNA, the CDR3 is TGTGCCTGGAGTGATCAGGACCGGACCAAGCGGGGACCCCTCCACTTT.

The chain employs TRBV4-1 and TRBJ2-7, with no clear D. This CDR3 is built from 13 residues. The V gene lost 3 bases and the J gene lost 3 bases, with 9 bases spanning the gap. CDR1 and CDR2 (germline): MGHRA, YSYEKL. DNA of the CDR3: TGCGCCAGCAGCCAGATACTAAACTACGAGCAGTACTTC. Amino acid sequence: CASSQILNYEQYF.

The V and J genes are TRBV5-1 and TRBJ2-7, with D unresolved. Germline V gene lookup returns CDR1 SGHRS and CDR2 YFSETQ. CDR3 size: 14 residues. Trimming took off 2 bases at V and 2 bases at J, with 11 bases between the two ends. The CDR3 region is CASSLELPPYEQYF. CDR3 DNA sequence: TGCGCCAGCAGCTTAGAACTACCCCCCTACGAGCAGTACTTC.

V usage is TRBV6-4 and J usage is TRBJ1-2; 9 positions agree with TRBD1. Germline values: CDR1 MRHNA, CDR2 SNTAGT. This CDR3 contains 14 residues. The junction had 4 bases not matched to a gene; V was cut back by 4 bases and J by 4 bases. CDR3: CASSATGGGYGYTF. The CDR3 DNA sequence: TGTGCCAGCAGTGCCACAGGGGGCGGCTATGGCTACACCTTC.